A selection of T cell receptor beta chains follows, all from one sample in a study of graft-versus-host responses after intestinal transplantation. Using immunoSEQ multiplex PCR, the repertoire was profiled, and TCRdb retains in-frame clones only, with some absent. This table has tens of thousands of clones, 94% appearing once. These receptors have no known antigen. The input for sequencing was unstimulated CD4+ T cells sorted from spleen or lymph node cells, taken before transplant. The receptor set was obtained from a human donor who was the organ donor for an intestinal transplant. The CDR3 runs from the conserved cysteine through the conserved F or W. A D gene is named only where the DNA matches it firmly. A row's size may be missing; if present it is once, few, many or a size class.

v_call: TRBV9; clone_size: NA; d_call: TRBD1; j_call: TRBJ1-2; cdr3_aa: CASSQAGQEYGYTF; cdr3_nt: TGTGCCAGCAGCCAAGCGGGACAGGAGTATGGCTACACCTTC
v_call: TRBV25-1; clone_size: NA; d_call: TRBD1; j_call: TRBJ1-4; cdr3_aa: CASSELSQGVGEKLFF; cdr3_nt: TGTGCCAGCAGTGAACTTTCACAGGGGGTGGGGGAAAAACTGTTTTTT
v_call: TRBV14; clone_size: once; d_call: NA; j_call: TRBJ2-7; cdr3_aa: CASSRTADSYEQYF; cdr3_nt: TGTGCCAGCAGCCGGACAGCCGACTCCTACGAGCAGTACTTC
v_call: TRBV5-1; clone_size: NA; d_call: NA; j_call: TRBJ1-1; cdr3_aa: CASSSNTEAFF; cdr3_nt: TGCGCCAGCAGCTCCAACACTGAAGCTTTCTTT
v_call: TRBV7-2; clone_size: NA; d_call: TRBD1; j_call: TRBJ1-2; cdr3_aa: CASSLGTGHYGYTF; cdr3_nt: TGTGCCAGCAGCTTAGGGACAGGTCACTATGGCTACACCTTC
v_call: TRBV5-1; clone_size: once; d_call: TRBD2; j_call: TRBJ2-7; cdr3_aa: CASSFQGTSGGTEQYF; cdr3_nt: TGCGCCAGCAGCTTTCAAGGGACTAGCGGGGGCACCGAGCAGTACTTC
v_call: TRBV7-8; clone_size: NA; d_call: NA; j_call: TRBJ2-7; cdr3_aa: CASSLRGGEQYF; cdr3_nt: TGTGCCAGCAGCCTCAGGGGCGGAGAGCAGTACTTC
v_call: TRBV4-3; clone_size: once; d_call: TRBD1; j_call: TRBJ1-2; cdr3_aa: CASSQDSKGASGYTF; cdr3_nt: TGCGCCAGCAGCCAAGATTCTAAGGGGGCGAGCGGCTACACCTTC
v_call: TRBV5-1; clone_size: NA; d_call: TRBD2; j_call: TRBJ2-1; cdr3_aa: CASSLVASGAYNEQFF; cdr3_nt: TGCGCCAGCAGCTTGGTGGCTAGCGGGGCGTACAATGAGCAGTTCTTC
v_call: TRBV19; clone_size: NA; d_call: NA; j_call: TRBJ1-2; cdr3_aa: CARRVGEIRYGYTF; cdr3_nt: TGTGCCAGGAGGGTAGGGGAAATAAGGTATGGCTACACCTTC